Listed below are T cell receptor beta chains from one sample, sequenced in a study of beta chain features in type 1 diabetes. TCRdb's table, derived via immunoSEQ multiplex PCR, lists solely in-frame clones and lacks some. This table has more than 300,000 clones, 10% to 15% appearing once. Sequenced: naive CD4+ T cells from blood. The origin of the receptors is a man aged 18 to 35 in good health. Each CDR3 is given with its conserved first and last residue. The order of the fields is clone size, CDR3 length, V gene, J gene, D gene, CDR3 DNA, CDR3 protein. D genes are given only for firm matches. Part of the rows lack a size; the others show once, few, many or a class for expanded clones.

abundance: .
len: 15
v_gene: TRBV11-3
j_gene: TRBJ2-3
d_gene: .
CDR3nt: TGTGCCAGCAGCAAAGGGGCCTCGAGCACAGATACGCAGTATTTT
CDR3aa: CASSKGASSTDTQYF

abundance: .
len: 14
v_gene: TRBV27
j_gene: TRBJ1-1
d_gene: .
CDR3nt: TGTGCCAGCAGCCGAAACGGGGGGGGAACTGAAGCTTTCTTT
CDR3aa: CASSRNGGGTEAFF

abundance: once
len: 12
v_gene: TRBV28
j_gene: TRBJ2-1
d_gene: .
CDR3nt: TGTGCCAGTGTGGGTGGACAGAAAAAGCAGTTCTTC
CDR3aa: CASVGGQKKQFF

abundance: .
len: 15
v_gene: TRBV18
j_gene: TRBJ2-1
d_gene: .
CDR3nt: TGTGCCAGCTCACCACAGTCTAGCTCCTACAATGAGCAGTTCTTC
CDR3aa: CASSPQSSSYNEQFF

abundance: .
len: 14
v_gene: TRBV5-1
j_gene: TRBJ2-1
d_gene: .
CDR3nt: TGCGCCAGCTCTAGAACAGGTATCTACAATGAGCAGTTCTTC
CDR3aa: CASSRTGIYNEQFF

abundance: few
len: 16
v_gene: TRBV7-9
j_gene: TRBJ1-1
d_gene: .
CDR3nt: TGTGCCAGCAGCTTAGTAAGCGGGCAGGGAGGCACTGAAGCTTTCTTT
CDR3aa: CASSLVSGQGGTEAFF

abundance: few
len: 13
v_gene: TRBV15
j_gene: TRBJ1-1
d_gene: .
CDR3nt: TGTGCCACCAGCAGCAGGACACGGACTGAAGCTTTCTTT
CDR3aa: CATSSRTRTEAFF

abundance: .
len: 15
v_gene: TRBV7-9
j_gene: TRBJ2-2
d_gene: .
CDR3nt: TGTGCCAGCAGCTCCGGGACATTGAACACCGGGGAGCTGTTTTTT
CDR3aa: CASSSGTLNTGELFF

abundance: .
len: 17
v_gene: TRBV28
j_gene: TRBJ2-5
d_gene: TRBD2
CDR3nt: TGTGCCAGCACGAACTTCTTAGCGGGAGGAAAGCAAGAGACCCAGTACTTC
CDR3aa: CASTNFLAGGKQETQYF

abundance: .
len: 13
v_gene: TRBV13
j_gene: TRBJ1-2
d_gene: .
CDR3nt: TGTGCCAGCAGCCTTGACAGAGTCTATGGCTACACCTTC
CDR3aa: CASSLDRVYGYTF

abundance: .
len: 15
v_gene: TRBV25-1
j_gene: TRBJ2-5
d_gene: .
CDR3nt: TGTGCCAGCAGTGAATTTAGGGGTAGCGGAGAGACCCAGTACTTC
CDR3aa: CASSEFRGSGETQYF

abundance: few
len: 17
v_gene: TRBV11-2
j_gene: TRBJ2-2
d_gene: .
CDR3nt: TGTGCCAGCAGCTTAGATCGGACGGGGGCGAACACCGGGGAGCTGTTTTTT
CDR3aa: CASSLDRTGANTGELFF

abundance: .
len: 11
v_gene: TRBV30
j_gene: TRBJ2-5
d_gene: .
CDR3nt: TGTGCCTGGAGACAGAAAGAGACCCAGTACTTC
CDR3aa: CAWRQKETQYF

abundance: once
len: 11
v_gene: TRBV18
j_gene: TRBJ2-7
d_gene: .
CDR3nt: TGTGCCAGCTCATCCCTCTACGAGCAGTACTTC
CDR3aa: CASSSLYEQYF

abundance: few
len: 16
v_gene: TRBV14
j_gene: TRBJ2-6
d_gene: .
CDR3nt: TGTGCCAGCAGCCACTACGGTAGCTCTGGGGCCAACGTCCTGACTTTC
CDR3aa: CASSHYGSSGANVLTF

abundance: many
len: 15
v_gene: TRBV4-3
j_gene: TRBJ2-7
d_gene: TRBD1
CDR3nt: TGCGCCAGCAGCCAGCAGGTGGGACAGGGAGACGAGCAGTACTTC
CDR3aa: CASSQQVGQGDEQYF

abundance: .
len: 14
v_gene: TRBV18
j_gene: TRBJ1-1
d_gene: TRBD1
CDR3nt: TGTGCCAGCTCACCTCGGACAGGGATGCCTGAAGCTTTCTTT
CDR3aa: CASSPRTGMPEAFF

abundance: .
len: 14
v_gene: TRBV29-1
j_gene: TRBJ2-1
d_gene: TRBD2
CDR3nt: TGCAGCGGCGGACTAGCGGGCCGCTCAAATGAGCAGTTCTTC
CDR3aa: CSGGLAGRSNEQFF

abundance: .
len: 18
v_gene: TRBV25-1
j_gene: TRBJ2-7
d_gene: TRBD2
CDR3nt: TGTGCCAGCAGTGGGGGCGGGACTAGCGGGAGGGCATCCTACGAGCAGTACTTC
CDR3aa: CASSGGGTSGRASYEQYF

abundance: .
len: 15
v_gene: TRBV28
j_gene: TRBJ2-7
d_gene: TRBD1
CDR3nt: TGTGCCAGCAGTGTTCCGGGACAGGCAGACTACGAGCAGTACTTC
CDR3aa: CASSVPGQADYEQYF

abundance: few
len: 14
v_gene: TRBV7-8
j_gene: TRBJ2-1
d_gene: TRBD1
CDR3nt: TGTGCCAGCAGTTCCACCGGGACAGGGAATGAGCAGTTCTTC
CDR3aa: CASSSTGTGNEQFF

abundance: few
len: 15
v_gene: TRBV7-2
j_gene: TRBJ2-2
d_gene: TRBD2
CDR3nt: TGTGCCAGCAGAGGTAGCGGGAGGGAAACCGGGGAGCTGTTTTTT
CDR3aa: CASRGSGRETGELFF

abundance: few
len: 15
v_gene: TRBV5-1
j_gene: TRBJ2-1
d_gene: .
CDR3nt: TGCGCCAGCAGCTTGTCGGCAGAAGGAGCGGGTGAGCAGTTCTTC
CDR3aa: CASSLSAEGAGEQFF

abundance: few
len: 14
v_gene: TRBV7-2
j_gene: TRBJ1-5
d_gene: TRBD1
CDR3nt: TGTGCCAGCAGCCTAACGACAGGGTCTCAGCCCCAGCATTTT
CDR3aa: CASSLTTGSQPQHF

abundance: few
len: 16
v_gene: TRBV18
j_gene: TRBJ2-3
d_gene: TRBD2
CDR3nt: TGTGCCAGCTCACCACCCCTGGCGGGGGGCACAGATACGCAGTATTTT
CDR3aa: CASSPPLAGGTDTQYF

abundance: .
len: 15
v_gene: TRBV11-2
j_gene: TRBJ2-7
d_gene: TRBD2
CDR3nt: TGTGCCAGCAGCTTAACGCGGGGGGGTTCCTACGAGCAGTACTTC
CDR3aa: CASSLTRGGSYEQYF

abundance: .
len: 15
v_gene: TRBV11-2
j_gene: TRBJ2-1
d_gene: .
CDR3nt: TGTGCCAGCAGCCCTCTCAGGAATCTCGGCAATGAGCAGTTCTTC
CDR3aa: CASSPLRNLGNEQFF

abundance: few
len: 12
v_gene: TRBV7-9
j_gene: TRBJ2-7
d_gene: .
CDR3nt: TGTGCCAGCAGCCCGGGTAGGAACGAGCAGTACTTC
CDR3aa: CASSPGRNEQYF